The 12 T cell receptor beta chains presented below share a single source sample, sequenced in a study of tissue T cells after allogeneic stem cell transplantation. Assay used: immunoSEQ multiplex PCR; TCRdb lists only in-frame clones, some missing. Of about 5,900 clones listed, 40% to 50% were seen once; the top ten hold less than 40%. The sample's time point: mouse harvest day 14 after allogeneic transplant. Each mouse received 10^7 T-cell-depleted marrow cells plus 10^6 splenic CD5+ T cells by tail vein. The sequenced sample consisted of gut tissue. The receptors were sampled from a female BALB/c mouse given C57BL/6 T cells with graft-versus-host disease after an allogeneic hematopoietic cell transplant.

As to this clone: Gene names are the mouse ones. The read ends 1 residue early relative to the CDR3; the germline J gene fills the gap. V usage is TRBV26 and J usage is TRBJ1-3, with 8 bases matching TRBD1. Germline V gene data show CDR1 as KGHPV and CDR2 as FQNQEV (reference sequence). This CDR3 is 14 amino acids long. V dropped 4 bases and J dropped 4; count of bases not matched to a gene: 3. CDR3 bases read: TGTGCCAGCAGTCGGACAGGGAGAGGAAATACGCTCTAT. Its translation is CASSRTGRGNTLY. The full CDR3 reads CASSRTGRGNTLYF.

This clone was seen only a few times. The germline and genes are mouse ones. The CDR3 extends 1 residue past the end of the read, so its final part is completed from the germline J gene. This chain joins TRBV12-1 and TRBJ1-1, with D possibly TRBD1 on 6 matching bases. The CDR3 spans 13 residues. Germline V gene sequence: CDR1 SGHSN, CDR2 HYEKVE. Trimming pared 1 base from V and 1 base from J, leaving 6 bases between. The sequenced part of the CDR3 DNA is TGTGCCAGCTCTCTACAGGGAAACACAGAAGTCTTC. Amino acid sequence: CASSLQGNTEVF. Given in full, the CDR3 is CASSLQGNTEVFF.

Details on this clone: Germline and genes: mouse. From the germline J gene comes the end of the CDR3, since the read stops 1 residue before it. The rearrangement uses TRBV1 and TRBJ2-5; 7 nucleotides agree with TRBD2. Germline V gene sequence: CDR1 NSQYPW, CDR2 LRSPGD (reference sequence). There are 14 residues in the CDR3. V lost 1 base to trimming and J lost 3 bases; unmatched junction nucleotides: 1. CDR3 protein: CTCSAGWGQDTQYF. Incomplete CDR3 DNA: TGCACCTGCAGTGCAGGCTGGGGGCAAGACACCCAGTAC. Filled out from reference TRBV1 and TRBJ2-5, the complete variable domain reads VTLLEQNPRWRLVPRGQAVNLRCILKNSQYPWMSWYQQDLQKQLQWLFTLRSPGDKEVKSLPGADYLATRVTDTELRLQVANMSQGRTLYCTCSAGWGQDTQYFGPGTRLLVL.

As to this clone: The gene symbols are mouse symbols. The CDR3 DNA, read in part, is TGCTCCAGCAGCCGACAGGGGCCGTCTAATTCTGGAAATACGCTCTAT. Its protein is CSSSRQGPSNSGNTLY. The whole CDR3 protein reads CSSSRQGPSNSGNTLYF. The chain joins TRBV23 to TRBJ1-3; the DNA was not compared with TRBD1, the D call given in the table. The read falls 1 residue short of the CDR3 end, and the missing part is taken from the germline J gene. The CDR3 is 17 amino acids. Per germline, CDR1 KGHTA and CDR2 FQNQQP.

Turning to this clone: Gene names follow the mouse nomenclature. Sequencing ends 1 residue short of the CDR3 end; the germline J gene provides the rest. J is TRBJ1-3 and V is TRBV20, with unresolved D. V gave up 1 base and J gave up 3 bases, with 1 base separating them. The CDR3 consists of 11 residues. Germline values: CDR1 GFQATS, CDR2 STVNSAI. CDR3 bases read: TGTGGTGCTAGGGGTGGAAATACGCTCTAT. It is translated as CGARGGNTLY. The CDR3 as a whole reads CGARGGNTLYF.

On this clone: The listed genes are named as in mouse. The read ends 1 residue shy of where the CDR3 ends; the end is completed using the germline J gene. This chain connects TRBV13-2 to TRBJ1-3, with TRBD1 matching 8 bases. This CDR3 contains 14 residues. Germline V gives CDR1 NNHNN, CDR2 SYGAGS (reference sequence). V was clipped by 7 bases and J by 2 bases; unmatched bases: 5. This CDR3 is CASSLQGAGNTLYF. The sequenced part of the CDR3 DNA is TGTGCCAGCTCTCTACAGGGGGCTGGAAATACGCTCTAT.

On this clone itself: Gene labels here are mouse ones. The read ends 1 residue before the CDR3 terminus; that terminus is restored from the germline J gene. The chain uses TRBV16 and TRBJ2-7; either TRBD1 or TRBD2 may fit D (5 bases each). The CDR3 spans 13 residues. The germline V gene has CDR1 SGHSA and CDR2 FRNQAP. Deletions cut 1 base from V and 1 base from J, with 5 bases between. CDR3 residues: CASSLGGSYEQYF. CDR3 bases read: TGTGCAAGCAGCTTAGGGGGGTCCTATGAACAGTAC.

This clone appeared once. Gene names refer to mouse genes. The CDR3 is cut off 1 residue early in the read; its end comes from the germline J gene. The V and J genes are TRBV29 and TRBJ2-2, with 8 bases that match TRBD2. Germline CDR1 is MSHET and CDR2 is SYDVDS. J lost 4 bases, V lost 5 bases, and 6 bases had no gene match. This CDR3 spans 15 amino acids. CDR3 region: CASSPGGRRTGQLYF. CDR3 DNA (partial): TGTGCTAGCAGTCCTGGGGGGCGCCGCACCGGGCAGCTCTAC.

A word on this clone: These gene names are mouse names. The DNA ends 1 residue before the CDR3 does, and the rest of the CDR3 is filled in from the germline J gene. The rearrangement uses TRBV3 and TRBJ2-5, with 12 bases that match TRBD2. The CDR3 covers 17 residues. Germline CDR1 SNHLY, CDR2 FYNGKV (reference sequence). Trimming took 5 bases from V and 1 from J; bases not matched to a gene: 7. This CDR3 is CASSHRLGGRDQDTQYF. CDR3 bases read: TGTGCCAGCAGCCATCGACTGGGGGGGCGCGACCAAGACACCCAGTAC. Full variable domain (outside the CDR3, taken from reference TRBV3 and TRBJ2-5): GPKVLQIPSHQIIDMGQMVTLNCDPVSNHLYFYWYKQILGQQMEFLVNFYNGKVMEKSKLFKDQFSVERPDGSYFTLKIQPTALEDSAVYFCASSHRLGGRDQDTQYFGPGTRLLVL.

There are a few counts of this clone. Gene names and germline refer to mouse. CDR3 DNA (partial): TGTGCCAGCGGTGATGCAGGGACAGCTGAGCAGTTC. Translation gives CASGDAGTAEQF. The complete CDR3 sequence is CASGDAGTAEQFF. V gene TRBV13-2 combines with J gene TRBJ2-1; D may be TRBD1 (6 bases). With the read ending 1 residue before the CDR3 end, the germline J gene is used to fill in that end. This CDR3 comprises 13 residues. The V and J ends lost 0 bases and 7 bases respectively, with 8 bases between them. Germline loops: CDR1 NNHNN, CDR2 SYGAGS (reference sequence).

This clone was seen only a few times. Genes and germline are mouse. The CDR3 is cut off 1 residue early in the read; its end comes from the germline J gene. V gene TRBV13-2 combines with J gene TRBJ2-7; 11 bases fit TRBD1. Germline CDR1 reads NNHNN; CDR2 reads SYGAGS (reference sequence). V dropped 7 bases and J dropped 7; count of bases not matched to a gene: 7. This CDR3 comprises 13 residues. This CDR3 is CASSVDRGREQYF. CDR3 bases read: TGTGCCAGCAGTGTGGACAGGGGGCGGGAACAGTAC.

Worth noting for this clone: Each gene name is a mouse one. With the read ending 1 residue before the CDR3 end, the germline J gene is used to fill in that end. The V and J genes are TRBV13-1 and TRBJ1-1; D is unresolved. CDR1 and CDR2 (germline): NSHNY, SYGAGN. V shed 5 bases and J shed 0 bases, with 8 bases lying between them. CDR3 size: 13 residues. The DNA read from the CDR3 is TGTGCCAGCAGAGCACAAGCAAACACAGAAGTCTTC. Its translation is CASRAQANTEVF. The entire CDR3 reads CASRAQANTEVFF.